The next 18 T cell receptor beta chains were all read from a single sample in a study of tumor and adjacent non-tumor tissue in lung cancer. RNA was extracted from bulk tissue without any cell sorting. TCRbeta libraries were built with three rounds of nested PCR, modified from ARM-PCR. TCRdb re-called the multiplex PCR reads through MiXCR, storing one row per CDR3 protein. The table shows tens of thousands of distinct CDR3 sequences, with around 60% occurring only once. Sample: lung tumor tissue. These receptors were obtained from a man in his forties or fifties with non-small cell lung cancer.

Comments on this clonotype: It is likely a read error, because the conserved phenylalanine at the end of the CDR3 is missing. The chain combines TRBV29-1 with TRBJ2-7, with 7 bases aligning to TRBD1. Germline V gene data show CDR1 as SQVTM and CDR2 as ANQGSEA. The length of the CDR3 is 13 residues. The CDR3 loop reads CSVRTGTSYGQYL. In nucleotides, the CDR3 is TGCAGCGTCCGGACAGGAACCTCCTACGGGCAGTACTTG.

This clonotype was seen a handful of times. This may come from a read error, since a much larger clone is one base off. The chain has TRBV5-1 and TRBJ2-1; D is perhaps TRBD1 (6 bases). CDR1 is SGHRS and CDR2 is YFSETQ in the germline V gene. The CDR3 runs to 15 residues. CDR3 amino acids: CASGFQGSTYNEQFF. The CDR3 nucleotides are TGCGCCAGCGGCTTTCAGGGGTCTACCTACAATGAGCAGTTCTTC.

This clonotype occurred once. The CDR3 end shows no conserved phenylalanine or tryptophan, and so a read error is likely. The chain is built from TRBV29-1 and TRBJ2-7, with 13 bases lining up with TRBD2. CDR3 length: 14 residues. J was trimmed by 10 bases and V by 7 bases; bases with no gene match: 13. Per germline, CDR1 SQVTM and CDR2 ANQGSEA. The CDR3 DNA is TGCAGCGCAAGGACTAGCGGGAGCCTCTATGACCAGTACTTA. It is translated as CSARTSGSLYDQYL.

This clonotype was seen a single time. One end of the junction fails to match germline, which may point to a read error. This sequence joins TRBV7-9 and TRBJ2-7, with 10 bases that match TRBD2. The germline gives CDR1 SEHNR, CDR2 FQNEAQ (reference sequence). The CDR3 is 14 amino acids. CDR3 protein: CTSGLAGGNYEQYF. In DNA form, the CDR3 reads TGTACCAGCGGCTTAGCGGGGGGTAACTACGAGCAGTACTTC.

On this clonotype: One junction end disagrees with the germline gene, perhaps due to a read error. The J gene is TRBJ1-1, the V gene TRBV11-2, with D perhaps TRBD1 (6 bases). The CDR3 covers 12 residues. Germline V CDR1 and CDR2: SGHAT, FQNNGV. CDR3: CASSSYRAEAFF. In nucleotides, the CDR3 is TGCGCCAGCAGCTCGTACAGGGCTGAAGCTTTCTTC.

Points on this clonotype: The junction does not match germline at one end; this may be a read error. V and J are TRBV30 and TRBJ1-6; the D gene is possibly TRBD1 (5 bases). Germline-derived CDR1 and CDR2 are GTSNPN and SVGIG (reference sequence). This CDR3 contains 15 residues. CDR3 residues: CAWKPYGTGNSPLHF. CDR3 sequence (DNA): TGTGCATGGAAGCCTTACGGGACGGGGAATTCACCCCTCCACTTT.

This clonotype was observed a few times. The V call is TRBV15, the J call TRBJ2-7, with D tentatively TRBD2 (6 bases). The CDR3 is made up of 13 amino acids. V shed 9 bases and J shed 6 bases, with 18 bases lying between them. Germline V gives CDR1 LNHNV, CDR2 YYDKDF (reference sequence). The CDR3 sequence: CATSRDRWGEQYF. DNA of the CDR3: TGTGCCACTTCGCGGGACCGATGGGGCGAGCAGTACTTC. Based on the CDR3 plus reference TRBV15 and TRBJ2-7, the full variable domain is DAMVIQNPRYQVTQFGKPVTLSCSQTLNHNVMYWYQQKSSQAPKLLFHYYDKDFNNEADTPDNFQSRRPNTSFCFLDIRSPGLGDTAMYLCATSRDRWGEQYFGPGTRLTVT.

A note on this clonotype: This may arise from a read error, as a much more abundant clone is one base away. The chain uses TRBV5-4 and TRBJ2-7; 9 bases line up with TRBD2. Per the germline V gene, CDR1 is SGHNT and CDR2 is YYREEE (reference sequence). The CDR3 consists of 15 residues. The CDR3 region is CVSSASAGGSYEQYF. CDR3 bases: TGTGTCAGCAGCGCTAGTGCGGGAGGGTCCTACGAGCAGTACTTC.

This clonotype has a count of ten or more. CDR3 sequence (DNA): TGCGCCAGCAGTGCCCACAATGAGCAGTTCTTC. Its translation is CASSAHNEQFF. The chain is built from TRBV10-1 and TRBJ2-1; D gene unclear. V lost 4 bases and J 5 bases, leaving 3 bases between the germline ends. The CDR3 is 11 residues long. Germline lookup yields CDR1 WNHNN and CDR2 SYGVQD (reference sequence).

This clonotype is labeled medium-sized (0.01 to 0.1%). The J gene is TRBJ2-7, the V gene TRBV29-1; no definite D call. CDR1 is SQVTM, CDR2 ANQGSEA, per germline. This CDR3 is 14 amino acids long. V was trimmed by 4 bases and J by 0 bases, leaving 13 bases between them. In DNA, the CDR3 is TGCAGCGTTGTCCAAGAGATGGGCTCCTACGAGCAGTACTTC. Translated, it gives CSVVQEMGSYEQYF.

Points on this clonotype: At one end, the junction sequence differs from germline, possibly due to a read error. The rearrangement uses TRBV11-2 and TRBJ2-5, with D unclear. The CDR3 covers 14 residues. Germline loops: CDR1 SGHAT, CDR2 FQNNGV. This CDR3 is CASSPGWAFENQYF. The CDR3 DNA reads TGTGCCAGCAGCCCCGGGTGGGCCTTTGAGAACCAGTACTTC.

In regard to this clonotype: It may be a read error: a sequence one base away is much more abundant. V is TRBV12-3 or TRBV12-4 and J is TRBJ1-5; D is ambiguous. Trimming removed 1 base at V and 0 bases at J, with 10 bases between. The CDR3 consists of 16 residues. CDR3 loop: CASSLEGRYSNQPQHF. As DNA, the CDR3 is TGTGCCAGCAGTTTAGAGGGCAGATATAGCAATCAGCCCCAGCATTTT.

This clonotype appeared a few times. The V and J genes are TRBV20-1 and TRBJ2-7; TRBD1 matches 8 bases. The germline gives CDR1 DFQATT, CDR2 SNEGSKA (reference sequence). The length of the CDR3 is 14 residues. With V trimmed by 4 bases and J by 4 bases, 9 bases remained unmatched. CDR3 amino acids: CSATPGTGPYEQYF. As DNA, the CDR3 is TGCAGTGCTACCCCCGGGACAGGTCCGTACGAGCAGTACTTC.

Points on this clonotype: A much bigger clone sits one base away, suggesting this may be a read error. It is likely a read error, because the conserved phenylalanine at the end of the CDR3 is missing. The V and J genes are TRBV5-4 and TRBJ1-6; D might be TRBD1 (6 bases). The CDR3 runs to 15 residues. The germline V and J ends were trimmed by 4 bases and 7 bases, with 15 bases remaining between them. The germline CDR1 and CDR2 sequences are SGHNT and YYREEE (reference sequence). The CDR3 spells CASSLKQGSNSPLHY. The DNA for the CDR3 is TGTGCCAGCAGCCTCAAACAGGGATCCAATTCACCCCTCCACTAT.

A note on this clonotype: The missing conserved phenylalanine or tryptophan at the end of this CDR3 makes a read error likely. This chain uses TRBV11-2 with TRBJ2-4; no reliable D call. Germline CDR1 and CDR2: SGHAT and FQNNGV. Trimming cost V 1 base and J 11 bases, with 21 bases left between them. This CDR3 has 16 amino acids. The CDR3 nucleotides are TGTGCCAGCAGCTTAGGTAAGCCAATCAGAGAATCCCTTCAGTACCTC. It is translated as CASSLGKPIRESLQYL.

There are many counts of this clonotype. The rearrangement links TRBV12-3 or TRBV12-4 to TRBJ1-2, with D unclear. V lost 3 bases to trimming and J lost 6 bases, with 14 bases between them. The CDR3 runs to 14 residues. The CDR3 DNA is TGTGCCAGCAGTTTTAGGATGGTAGGCAATGGCTACACCTTC. Translating gives CASSFRMVGNGYTF.

To note about this clonotype: One junction end disagrees with the germline gene, perhaps due to a read error. V gene TRBV4-1 combines with J gene TRBJ2-3; D is perhaps TRBD2 (6 bases). Germline values: CDR1 MGHRA, CDR2 YSYEKL. The CDR3 length is 17 residues. The CDR3 loop is CANSPNSASDSTDTQYF. CDR3 bases: TGCGCCAACAGCCCCAATTCGGCTAGCGATAGCACAGATACGCAGTATTTT.

On this clonotype: Germline is not matched at one junction end, which may reflect a read error. The rearrangement joins TRBV4-1 to TRBJ1-2, with 7 nucleotides matching TRBD1. The germline gives CDR1 MGHRA, CDR2 YSYEKL. This CDR3 region has 17 residues. The CDR3 loop is CATSQTGTTDQSYVYTF. The CDR3 DNA is TGCGCCACCAGCCAGACAGGGACGACCGACCAGAGCTATGTCTACACCTTC.